This T cell receptor (beta chain) was documented in a study of CD8 T cells in Susac syndrome. Definite or probable Susac syndrome was diagnosed using recently defined diagnostic criteria. The TEMRA cells underwent FACS enrichment, while the CD8+ and CD4+ T cells underwent negative isolation. In the case of this clonotype: As yet, its antigen is unknown.

The CDR3 has 14 amino acids. The ends were cut back, 4 bases at V and 4 bases at J, with 11 bases in the middle. Broader study findings: Clonal expansion was absent from the CD4+ T cell repertoires in Susac syndrome.

When the RNA was reverse transcribed, random hexamers were used with an input of about 0.5 to 1 ug. The amplification used immunoSEQ multiplex PCR on TCR beta CDR3; it spanned 54 Vbeta and 13 Jbeta. From the immunoSEQ multiplex PCR reads, TCRdb called clonotypes with MiXCR, one entry per CDR3 protein. This sample has 150,000 to 190,000 distinct CDR3 sequences; 85% to 95% occur once, and the top ten carry roughly 0.15%. The V call is TRBV12-3 or TRBV12-4, the J call TRBJ1-5, with D unresolved. The receptor was isolated from a human donor with Susac syndrome. The source material was CD4+ T cells from PBMCs. The CDR3, as DNA: TGTGCCAGCAGTTCTAGATCCTTAAATCAGCCCCAGCATTTT. It specifies CASSSRSLNQPQHF.